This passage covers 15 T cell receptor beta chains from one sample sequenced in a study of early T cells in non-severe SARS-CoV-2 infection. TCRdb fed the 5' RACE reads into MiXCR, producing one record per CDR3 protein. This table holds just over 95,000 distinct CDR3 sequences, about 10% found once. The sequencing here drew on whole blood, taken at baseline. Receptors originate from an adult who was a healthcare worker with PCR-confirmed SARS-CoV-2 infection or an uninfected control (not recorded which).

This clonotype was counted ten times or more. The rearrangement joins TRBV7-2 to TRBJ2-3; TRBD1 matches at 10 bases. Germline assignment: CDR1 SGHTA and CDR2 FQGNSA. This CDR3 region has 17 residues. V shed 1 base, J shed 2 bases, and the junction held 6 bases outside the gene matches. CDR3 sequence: CASSLDGTGALTDTQYF. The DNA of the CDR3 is TGTGCCAGCAGCTTAGACGGGACAGGGGCCCTCACAGATACGCAGTATTTT. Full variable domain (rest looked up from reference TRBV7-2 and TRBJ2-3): GAGVSQSPSNKVTEKGKDVELRCDPISGHTALYWYRQSLGQGLEFLIYFQGNSAPDKSGLPSDRFSAERTGGSVSTLTIQRTQQEDSAVYLCASSLDGTGALTDTQYFGPGTRLTVL.

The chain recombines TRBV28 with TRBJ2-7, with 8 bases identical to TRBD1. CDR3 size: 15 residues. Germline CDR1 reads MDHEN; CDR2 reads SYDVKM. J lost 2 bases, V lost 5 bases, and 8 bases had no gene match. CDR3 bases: TGTGCCAGCAGTCCTAGGACAGGGTTTACCTACGAGCAGTACTTC. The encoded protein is CASSPRTGFTYEQYF.

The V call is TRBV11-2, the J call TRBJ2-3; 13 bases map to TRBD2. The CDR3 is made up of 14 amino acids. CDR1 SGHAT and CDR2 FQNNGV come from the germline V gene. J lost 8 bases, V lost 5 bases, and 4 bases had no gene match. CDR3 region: CASSPGLAGATQYF. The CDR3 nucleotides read TGTGCCAGCAGCCCAGGACTAGCGGGAGCTACGCAGTATTTT.

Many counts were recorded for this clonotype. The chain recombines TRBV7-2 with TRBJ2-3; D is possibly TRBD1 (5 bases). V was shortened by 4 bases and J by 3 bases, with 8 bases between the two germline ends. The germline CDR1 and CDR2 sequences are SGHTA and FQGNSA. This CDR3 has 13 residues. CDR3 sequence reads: CASSSQGTDTQYF. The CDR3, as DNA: TGTGCCAGCAGCTCCCAGGGAACAGATACGCAGTATTTT.

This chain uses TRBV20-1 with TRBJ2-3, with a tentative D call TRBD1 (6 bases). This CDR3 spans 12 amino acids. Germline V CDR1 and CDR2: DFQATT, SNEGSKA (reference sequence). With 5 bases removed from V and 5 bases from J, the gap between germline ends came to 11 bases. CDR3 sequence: CSARKQGDTQYF. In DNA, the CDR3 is TGCAGTGCTCGAAAACAGGGAGATACGCAGTATTTT.

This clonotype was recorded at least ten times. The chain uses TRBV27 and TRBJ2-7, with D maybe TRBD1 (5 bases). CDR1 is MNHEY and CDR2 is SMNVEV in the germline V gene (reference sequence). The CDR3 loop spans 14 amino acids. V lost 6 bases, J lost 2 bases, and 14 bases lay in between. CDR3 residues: CASSTTVQAYEQYF. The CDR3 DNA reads TGTGCCAGCAGCACGACAGTCCAGGCCTACGAGCAGTACTTC.

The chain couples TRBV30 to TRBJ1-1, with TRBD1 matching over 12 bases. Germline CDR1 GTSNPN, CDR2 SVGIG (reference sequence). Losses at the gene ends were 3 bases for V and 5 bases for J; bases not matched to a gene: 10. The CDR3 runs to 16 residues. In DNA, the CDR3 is TGTGCCTGGAGAGCGGGACAGGGGGCGCGTGGGACTGAAGCTTTCTTT. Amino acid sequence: CAWRAGQGARGTEAFF.

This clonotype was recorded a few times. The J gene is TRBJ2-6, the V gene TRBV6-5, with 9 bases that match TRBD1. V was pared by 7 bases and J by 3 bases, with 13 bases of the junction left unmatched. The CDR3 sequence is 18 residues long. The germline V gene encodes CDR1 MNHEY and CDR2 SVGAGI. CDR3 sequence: CASTGMGQGFGGANVLTF. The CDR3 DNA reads TGTGCCAGCACTGGGATGGGACAGGGCTTTGGTGGGGCCAACGTCCTGACTTTC.

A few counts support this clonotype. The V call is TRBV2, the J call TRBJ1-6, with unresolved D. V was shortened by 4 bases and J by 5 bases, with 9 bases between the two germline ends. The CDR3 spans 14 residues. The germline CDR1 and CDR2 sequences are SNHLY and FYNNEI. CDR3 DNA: TGTGCCAGCAGTGGTGGCGGCAATAATTCACCCCTCCACTTT. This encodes CASSGGGNNSPLHF.

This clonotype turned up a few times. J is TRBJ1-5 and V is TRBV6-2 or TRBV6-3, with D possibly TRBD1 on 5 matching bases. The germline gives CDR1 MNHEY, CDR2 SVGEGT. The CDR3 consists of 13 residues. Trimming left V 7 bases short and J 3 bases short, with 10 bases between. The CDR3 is CASTGRDNQPQHF. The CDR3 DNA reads TGTGCCAGCACAGGCAGGGACAATCAGCCCCAGCATTTT.

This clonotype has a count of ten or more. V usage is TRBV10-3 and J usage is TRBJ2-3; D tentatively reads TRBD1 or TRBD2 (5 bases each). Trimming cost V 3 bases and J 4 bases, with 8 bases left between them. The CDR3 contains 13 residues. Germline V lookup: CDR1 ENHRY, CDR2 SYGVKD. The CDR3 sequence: CAISDQGPDTQYF. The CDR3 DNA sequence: TGTGCCATCAGTGACCAGGGACCAGATACGCAGTATTTT.

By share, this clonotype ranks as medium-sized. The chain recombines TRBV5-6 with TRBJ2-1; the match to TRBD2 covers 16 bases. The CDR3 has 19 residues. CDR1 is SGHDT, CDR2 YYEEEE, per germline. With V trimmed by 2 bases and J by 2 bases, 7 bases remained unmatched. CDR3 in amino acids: CASSLSGLAGGVTYNEQFF. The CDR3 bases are TGTGCCAGCAGCTTATCGGGACTAGCGGGAGGGGTAACCTACAATGAGCAGTTCTTC.

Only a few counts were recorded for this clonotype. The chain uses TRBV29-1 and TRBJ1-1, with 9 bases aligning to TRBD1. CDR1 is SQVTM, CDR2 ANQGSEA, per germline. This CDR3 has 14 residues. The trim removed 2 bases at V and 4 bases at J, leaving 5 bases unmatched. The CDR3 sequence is CSVEPTGGGTEAFF. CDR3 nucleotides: TGCAGCGTTGAACCGACAGGGGGAGGCACTGAAGCTTTCTTT.

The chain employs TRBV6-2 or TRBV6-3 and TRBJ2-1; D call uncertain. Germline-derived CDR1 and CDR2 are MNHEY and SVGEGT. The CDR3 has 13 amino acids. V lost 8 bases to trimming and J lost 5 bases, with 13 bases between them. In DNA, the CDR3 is TGTGCCAGCGGGCAGGTGGTCGACAATGAGCAGTTCTTC. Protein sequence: CASGQVVDNEQFF.

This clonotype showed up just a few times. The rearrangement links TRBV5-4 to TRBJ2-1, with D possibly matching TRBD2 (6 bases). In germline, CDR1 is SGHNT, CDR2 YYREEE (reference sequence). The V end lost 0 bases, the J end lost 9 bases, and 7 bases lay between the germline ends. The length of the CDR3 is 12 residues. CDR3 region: CASSLGAGEQFF. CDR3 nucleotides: TGTGCCAGCAGCTTGGGAGCGGGTGAGCAGTTCTTC.